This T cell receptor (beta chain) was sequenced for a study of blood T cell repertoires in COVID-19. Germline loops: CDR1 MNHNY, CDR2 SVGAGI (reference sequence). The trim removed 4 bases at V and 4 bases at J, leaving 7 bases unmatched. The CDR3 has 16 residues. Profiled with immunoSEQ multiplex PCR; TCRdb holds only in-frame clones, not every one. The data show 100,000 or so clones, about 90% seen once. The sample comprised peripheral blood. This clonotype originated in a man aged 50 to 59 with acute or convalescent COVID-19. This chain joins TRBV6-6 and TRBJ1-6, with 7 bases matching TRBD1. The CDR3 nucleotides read TGTGCCAGCAGTTTTGAGGCAGGGGGATATAATTCACCCCTCCACTTT. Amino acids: CASSFEAGGYNSPLHF.